The 19 T cell receptor beta chains listed next were all sequenced from one sample in a study of blood T cell repertoires in COVID-19. Using immunoSEQ multiplex PCR, the repertoire was profiled, and TCRdb retains in-frame clones only, with some absent. The table includes 99,000 or so clones, 86% detected once. The sample consisted of peripheral blood. These receptors originate from a woman aged 55-69 years in a cohort sampled during active or convalescent COVID-19.

This chain links TRBV20-1 with TRBJ2-3, with D perhaps TRBD2 (5 bases). The V end was cut by 3 bases, the J end by 4 bases, with 11 bases between. In germline, CDR1 is DFQATT, CDR2 SNEGSKA (reference sequence). The CDR3 runs 13 residues. CDR3 sequence (DNA): TGCAGTGCTAGTGGCGGGTCAGCAGATACGCAGTATTTT. Encoded protein: CSASGGSADTQYF.

The rearrangement uses TRBV6-1 and TRBJ2-1, with 10 bases that match TRBD1. This CDR3 spans 17 amino acids. Per germline, CDR1 MNHNS and CDR2 SASEGT. Germline trimming cut 1 base from V and 9 bases from J; bases unmatched to any gene: 12. The CDR3: CASSEGYDRGPGFEQFF. The CDR3 DNA is TGTGCCAGCAGTGAAGGCTACGACAGGGGGCCAGGATTTGAGCAGTTCTTC.

This chain links TRBV14 with TRBJ2-7; D perhaps matches TRBD1 (6 bases). Trimming pared 0 bases from V and 2 bases from J, leaving 8 bases between. The CDR3 is 14 residues long. CDR1 is SGHDN and CDR2 is FVKESK in the germline V gene. This chain's CDR3 is CASSQDAGAYEQYF. Here the CDR3 DNA reads TGTGCCAGCAGCCAAGATGCAGGGGCCTACGAGCAGTACTTC. The entire variable domain, with the rest obtained from reference TRBV14 and TRBJ2-7, is as follows: EAGVTQFPSHSVIEKGQTVTLRCDPISGHDNLYWYRRVMGKEIKFLLHFVKESKQDESGMPNNRFLAERTGGTYSTLKVQPAELEDSGVYFCASSQDAGAYEQYFGPGTRLTVT.

The J gene is TRBJ1-2, the V gene TRBV5-1; no clear D. The V end lost 0 bases, the J end lost 4 bases, and 10 bases lay between the germline ends. The CDR3 has 14 residues. Germline-derived CDR1 and CDR2 are SGHRS and YFSETQ. In DNA form, the CDR3 reads TGCGCCAGCAGCTTGGCCGTCTCGGTCTATGGCTACACCTTC. It encodes CASSLAVSVYGYTF.

The chain links TRBV3-1 (or the pseudogene TRBV3-2) to TRBJ1-2; 10 bases line up with TRBD1. The CDR3 loop spans 16 amino acids. Germline CDR1 reads LGHDT; CDR2 reads YNNKEL (reference sequence). J lost 4 bases, V lost 0 bases, and 5 bases had no gene match. In DNA, the CDR3 is TGTGCCAGCAGCCAAGAATCGACAGGGGGCATCTATGGCTACACCTTC. It encodes CASSQESTGGIYGYTF.

The rearrangement links TRBV30 to TRBJ2-7; a weak D match, TRBD1 (5 bases). Germline V gene lookup returns CDR1 GTSNPN and CDR2 SVGIG (reference sequence). The CDR3 is made up of 15 amino acids. Between the trimmed V and J ends, which lost 7 bases and 5 bases, there was a span of 24 bases. The CDR3 DNA follows: TGTGCCTCCCAATACTCAGGGAAATCATACAACGAGCAGTACTTC. Translating it yields CASQYSGKSYNEQYF. Drawing the rest from reference TRBV30 and TRBJ2-7, the complete variable domain is SQTIHQWPATLVQPVGSPLSLECTVEGTSNPNLYWYRQAAGRGLQLLFYSVGIGQISSEVPQNLSASRPQDRQFILSSKKLLLSDSGFYLCASQYSGKSYNEQYFGPGTRLTVT.

This chain uses TRBV5-1 with TRBJ2-5; the match to TRBD2 covers 7 bases. Germline-derived CDR1 and CDR2 are SGHRS and YFSETQ. The V gene end was trimmed by 6 bases and the J gene end by 5 bases; junction bases not matched to a gene: 13. This CDR3 is built from 15 residues. The CDR3: CASTSGGSYSETQYF. In DNA, the CDR3 is TGCGCCAGCACCTCGGGCGGGAGCTACAGTGAGACCCAGTACTTC.

The chain uses TRBV7-9 and TRBJ2-7; TRBD2 aligns across 8 bases. With V trimmed by 1 base and J by 7 bases, 12 bases remained unmatched. The CDR3 has 16 amino acids. Germline V gene lookup returns CDR1 SEHNR and CDR2 FQNEAQ (reference sequence). The CDR3 loop is CASSLGTSGWQREQYF. DNA of the CDR3: TGTGCCAGCAGCTTAGGAACTAGCGGTTGGCAACGGGAGCAGTACTTC.

The rearrangement uses TRBV6-5 and TRBJ1-1, with D maybe TRBD1 (6 bases). V was shortened by 10 bases and J by 7 bases, with 19 bases between the two germline ends. Germline V CDR1 and CDR2: MNHEY, SVGAGI. The CDR3 loop spans 13 amino acids. This CDR3 reads CAITGTRIDEAFF. CDR3 sequence (DNA): TGTGCCATTACCGGGACAAGGATTGATGAAGCTTTCTTT.

The J gene is TRBJ1-2, the V gene TRBV7-9; D is possibly TRBD1 (6 bases). Germline CDR1 reads SEHNR; CDR2 reads FQNEAQ (reference sequence). Deletions cut 7 bases from V and 5 bases from J, with 11 bases between. CDR3 length: 12 amino acids. CDR3 coding DNA: TGTGCCAGCACCTCCGGGACATATGGCTACACCTTC. Translation gives CASTSGTYGYTF.

This rearrangement joins TRBV18 to TRBJ1-2; a possible D gene is TRBD1 (5 bases). V shed 4 bases and J shed 0 bases, with 12 bases lying between them. Looked up from germline, CDR1 is KGHSH and CDR2 is LQKENI. There are 15 residues in the CDR3. CDR3 in DNA: TGTGCCAGCTCACTGAGACAGACAGCTAACTATGGCTACACCTTC. It codes for CASSLRQTANYGYTF.

The gene calls are TRBV7-9 and TRBJ1-2; tentatively, D is TRBD1 (6 bases). Germline V gives CDR1 SEHNR, CDR2 FQNEAQ (reference sequence). The V end was cut by 1 base, the J end by 4 bases, with 10 bases between. This CDR3 spans 14 amino acids. CDR3 protein: CASSLGQEVYGYTF. As DNA, the CDR3 is TGTGCCAGCAGCTTAGGACAGGAAGTCTATGGCTACACCTTC.

The chain has TRBV6-5 and TRBJ2-7; D gene unclear. V was clipped by 0 bases and J by 2 bases, with 5 bases between them. Germline lookup yields CDR1 MNHEY and CDR2 SVGAGI. This CDR3 comprises 13 residues. CDR3 residues: CASSYSQAYEQYF. The CDR3 DNA sequence: TGTGCCAGCAGTTACTCCCAGGCCTACGAGCAGTACTTC.

The J gene is TRBJ2-3, the V gene TRBV30; D perhaps matches TRBD2 (6 bases). The CDR3 has 14 residues. Germline loops: CDR1 GTSNPN, CDR2 SVGIG (reference sequence). V shed 7 bases and J shed 0 bases, with 14 bases lying between them. CDR3 residues: CALDSGTSTDTQYF. The CDR3 DNA sequence: TGTGCCTTGGACTCCGGGACTAGCACAGATACGCAGTATTTT.

The chain's CDR3 is CASGPGQLKNNEQFF. The CDR3 bases are TGTGCTAGTGGCCCCGGACAGTTAAAAAACAATGAGCAGTTCTTC. The chain carries TRBV12-5 and TRBJ2-1; tentative D call: TRBD1 (6 bases). This CDR3 region has 15 residues. Trimming took off 6 bases at V and 5 bases at J, with 17 bases between the two ends. Germline-derived CDR1 and CDR2 are LGHNT and FRNRAP.

The chain recombines TRBV28 with TRBJ1-3; no firm D call. CDR3 size: 14 residues. From germline, CDR1 is MDHEN and CDR2 SYDVKM. Trimming shortened V by 7 bases and J by 1 base, and 11 bases separated the two germline ends. CDR3 amino acids: CASTIRSSGNTIYF. In DNA, the CDR3 is TGTGCCAGCACCATTCGGAGTTCTGGAAACACCATATATTTT.

The chain employs TRBV5-1 and TRBJ2-3; 7 bases are a match to TRBD2. The CDR3 totals 19 residues. CDR1 is SGHRS, CDR2 YFSETQ, per germline. The junction had 19 bases not matched to a gene; V was cut back by 4 bases and J by 2 bases. CDR3 bases: TGCGCCAGCAGCAGCTTACCGCGGAGAGGCGGGGGTTACACAGATACGCAGTATTTT. Its translation is CASSSLPRRGGGYTDTQYF.

The J gene is TRBJ2-1, the V gene TRBV29-1, with 12 bases identical to TRBD1. The CDR3 is made up of 15 amino acids. Looked up from germline, CDR1 is SQVTM and CDR2 is ANQGSEA. V was pared by 3 bases and J by 10 bases, with 10 bases of the junction left unmatched. CDR3 in amino acids: CSVDGTGGPLREQFF. CDR3 nucleotides: TGCAGCGTTGACGGGACAGGGGGCCCCCTGAGAGAGCAGTTCTTC.

The rearrangement links TRBV28 to TRBJ2-7; D not certain. V was cut by 2 bases and J by 5 bases, with 7 bases left in between. In germline, CDR1 is MDHEN, CDR2 SYDVKM. The CDR3 has 12 residues. CDR3 bases: TGTGCCAGCAGTTTACTACGCGACGAGCAGTACTTC. Translation: CASSLLRDEQYF. Full variable domain (missing parts from reference TRBV28 and TRBJ2-7): DVKVTQSSRYLVKRTGEKVFLECVQDMDHENMFWYRQDPGLGLRLIYFSYDVKMKEKGDIPEGYSVSREKKERFSLILESASTNQTSMYLCASSLLRDEQYFGPGTRLTVT.